This T cell receptor beta chain was sequenced during a study of T cells after posttransplantation cyclophosphamide. General study points: After PTCy, TRB diversity resembled that of CNI/methotrexate controls. Tissue-infiltrating T cells from skin or gut overlapped little with blood T cells. Later post-transplant blood repertoires were often dominated by donor CD8+ memory clones.

A marrow graft followed busulfan-fludarabine conditioning, with cyclophosphamide on days +3 and +4. Sequencing used immunoSEQ multiplex PCR; TCRdb keeps in-frame clones, though not all of them. The profile shows over 3,500 clones, 75% to 80% of them singletons. Notes on this clone: Its specificity is unknown.

This material consisted of PBMCs, taken about 27 days after a stem cell transplant with posttransplant cyclophosphamide. The TCR comes from a male patient in his fifties who received an allogeneic stem cell transplant from an unrelated donor, was CMV-positive, and had acute GVHD only. The graft donor may have given rise to some T cells.

CDR3 residues: CASSRTASGGPVGEQFF. CDR3 in DNA: TGTGCCAGCAGCCGCACGGCTAGCGGGGGCCCCGTAGGTGAGCAGTTCTTC. The chain joins TRBV2 to TRBJ2-1; 10 nucleotides agree with TRBD2. The CDR3 is 17 amino acids. Trimming took 6 bases from V and 9 from J; bases not matched to a gene: 17. Germline V gene lookup returns CDR1 SNHLY and CDR2 FYNNEI.